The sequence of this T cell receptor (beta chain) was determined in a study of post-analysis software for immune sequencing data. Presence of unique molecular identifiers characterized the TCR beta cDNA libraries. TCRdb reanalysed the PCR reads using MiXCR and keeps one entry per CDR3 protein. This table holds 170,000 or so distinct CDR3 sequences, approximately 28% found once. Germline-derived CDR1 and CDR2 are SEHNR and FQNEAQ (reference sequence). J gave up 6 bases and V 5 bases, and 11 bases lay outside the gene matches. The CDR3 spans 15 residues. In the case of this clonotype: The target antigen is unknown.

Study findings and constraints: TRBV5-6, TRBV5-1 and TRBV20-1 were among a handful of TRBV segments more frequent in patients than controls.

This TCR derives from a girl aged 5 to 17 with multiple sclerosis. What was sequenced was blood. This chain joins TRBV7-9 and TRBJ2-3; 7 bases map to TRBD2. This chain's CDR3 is CASSPFGGFSDTQYF. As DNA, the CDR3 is TGTGCCAGCAGCCCGTTCGGGGGGTTCTCGGATACGCAGTATTTT.